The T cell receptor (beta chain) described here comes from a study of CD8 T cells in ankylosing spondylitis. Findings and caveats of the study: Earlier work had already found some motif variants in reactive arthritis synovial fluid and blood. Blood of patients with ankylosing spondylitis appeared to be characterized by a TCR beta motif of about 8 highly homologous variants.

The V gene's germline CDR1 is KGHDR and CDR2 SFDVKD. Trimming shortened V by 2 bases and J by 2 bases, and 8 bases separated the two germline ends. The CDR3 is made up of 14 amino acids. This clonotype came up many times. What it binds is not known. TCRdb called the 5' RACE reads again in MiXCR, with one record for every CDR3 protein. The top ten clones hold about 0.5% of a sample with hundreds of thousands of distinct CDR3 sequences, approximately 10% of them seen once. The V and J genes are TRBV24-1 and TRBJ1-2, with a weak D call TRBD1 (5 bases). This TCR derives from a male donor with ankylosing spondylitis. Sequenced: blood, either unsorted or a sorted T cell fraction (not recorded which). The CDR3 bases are TGTGCCACCAGTGATTACGGACACAACTATGGCTACACCTTC. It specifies CATSDYGHNYGYTF.